This TCR beta chain was recovered during a study of lymphopenia after photon versus proton radiotherapy. Study conclusions and caveats: After lymphocyte nadir, photon-treated repertoires showed oligoclonal expansion, especially CD8+ Temra.

Data came from immunoSEQ multiplex PCR; TCRdb stores just in-frame clones and leaves some out. This table has 20,000 to 30,000 clones, 65% to 85% appearing once. This clone came up once. Its matching antigen is unknown. The CDR3 extends over 17 amino acids. Trimming pared 1 base from V and 1 base from J, leaving 16 bases between. Germline V gives CDR1 LNHDA, CDR2 SQIVND (reference sequence). This receptor was obtained from a woman in her sixties or seventies with pancreatic cancer. Specimen: peripheral blood, collected from a patient treated with proton-based radiotherapy. V usage is TRBV19 and J usage is TRBJ1-2; D not resolved. The CDR3 region has the DNA TGTGCCAGTAGTATAGCTTTGTGGTTCCGGATTAACTATGGCTACACCTTC. It encodes CASSIALWFRINYGYTF.